The 23 T cell receptor beta chains below were found in one sample sequenced in a study of T-cell memory formation after mild COVID-19. MiXCR, applied by TCRdb to the 5' RACE reads, yields one record per CDR3 protein. Here the sample spans around 510,000 distinct CDR3 sequences, about 22% being singletons. Sequencing was done on a sample of PBMCs or a T cell subset sorted from them (not recorded which). The receptors were sampled from an adult woman who had mild COVID-19 (a few samples of this study predate the infection). Cell type and time point are not known.

This chain uses TRBV4-1 with TRBJ2-7, with D unclear. Germline assignment: CDR1 MGHRA and CDR2 YSYEKL. V was pared by 1 base and J by 3 bases, with 13 bases between. The CDR3 length is 15 residues. CDR3 region: CASSQAHTTVYEQYF. In nucleotides, the CDR3 is TGCGCCAGCAGCCAAGCTCACACTACAGTCTACGAGCAGTACTTC.

This chain connects TRBV7-9 to TRBJ2-2; perhaps TRBD2 as D (6 bases). This CDR3 has 16 amino acids. Germline-derived CDR1 and CDR2 are SEHNR and FQNEAQ (reference sequence). Trimming cost V 2 bases and J 5 bases, with 15 bases left between them. The DNA of the CDR3 is TGTGCCAGCAGCTTATGGAAGGGAGGACGTACCGGGGAGCTGTTTTTT. Its translation is CASSLWKGGRTGELFF.

In its sample, this clonotype was seen a few times. V and J are TRBV7-9 and TRBJ2-7; the D is unclear. The CDR3 contains 12 residues. Germline CDR1 SEHNR, CDR2 FQNEAQ (reference sequence). The V end was cut by 4 bases, the J end by 6 bases, with 10 bases between. The CDR3 DNA is TGTGCCAGCAGCTCGGCCTCGGCCGAGCAGTACTTC. As protein: CASSSASAEQYF.

This clonotype was counted a few times. The gene calls are TRBV6-5 and TRBJ2-3; TRBD1 agrees at 7 bases. The germline gives CDR1 MNHEY, CDR2 SVGAGI. V was pared by 6 bases and J by 2 bases, with 8 bases of the junction left unmatched. The CDR3 has 15 residues. CDR3 DNA sequence: TGTGCCAGCAGCACCGGGACAGCCATCACAGATACGCAGTATTTT. It yields the protein CASSTGTAITDTQYF.

This chain uses TRBV29-1 with TRBJ1-5, with 8 bases aligning to TRBD1. The CDR3 loop spans 14 amino acids. V lost 6 bases and J lost 1; bases outside the gene matches: 5. Germline loops: CDR1 SQVTM, CDR2 ANQGSEA. The CDR3 DNA follows: TGCAGCGTCGGACAGGGAGGGAGCAATCAGCCCCAGCATTTT. This translates into CSVGQGGSNQPQHF.

This chain joins TRBV18 and TRBJ2-1; maybe TRBD1 (6 bases). The germline V gene encodes CDR1 KGHSH and CDR2 LQKENI. Trimming pared 0 bases from V and 4 bases from J, leaving 10 bases between. The CDR3 extends over 15 amino acids. The CDR3 DNA reads as TGTGCCAGCTCACCACCGTCCAGGGGATACAATGAGCAGTTCTTC. Protein: CASSPPSRGYNEQFF.

This clonotype was recorded a few times. This chain joins TRBV7-9 and TRBJ1-4, with D tentatively TRBD1 (6 bases). Germline CDR1 and CDR2: SEHNR and FQNEAQ (reference sequence). V lost 8 bases and J 12 bases, leaving 16 bases between the germline ends. This CDR3 region has 12 residues. CDR3 region: CASSPNRGQLFF. The CDR3 coding sequence is TGTGCCAGCTCCCCCAACCGGGGGCAACTGTTTTTT.

This clonotype was found a few times. The J gene is TRBJ2-1, the V gene TRBV7-9; a weak D match, TRBD1 (6 bases). Trimming pared 7 bases from V and 10 bases from J, leaving 14 bases between. The CDR3 sequence is 12 residues long. From germline, CDR1 is SEHNR and CDR2 FQNEAQ (reference sequence). CDR3 nucleotides: TGTGCCAGCACCCTGGGGGCCTGGGAGCAGTTCTTC. Amino acid sequence: CASTLGAWEQFF.

This clonotype was found once. V usage is TRBV2 and J usage is TRBJ2-3; D uncertain. CDR1 and CDR2 from the germline V gene are SNHLY and FYNNEI. The CDR3 has 13 residues. V lost 6 bases and J lost 2, with 9 bases in between. The CDR3 nucleotides read TGTGCCAGCAGCGCAAGATACACAGATACGCAGTATTTT. This gives the protein CASSARYTDTQYF.

The chain carries TRBV7-8 and TRBJ2-7; 7 nucleotides match TRBD1. Germline V gene data show CDR1 as SGHVS and CDR2 as FQNEAQ. V trimming: 5 bases; J trimming: 6 bases; junction bases outside the gene matches: 13. The CDR3 spans 15 residues. CDR3 loop: CASSPRQGLVAEQYF. The CDR3 nucleotides are TGTGCCAGCAGCCCTAGACAGGGTCTTGTCGCCGAGCAGTACTTC.

This clonotype was detected only a few times. This chain connects TRBV6-5 to TRBJ2-3; possibly TRBD2 for D (5 bases). Per germline, CDR1 MNHEY and CDR2 SVGAGI. Trimming pared 5 bases from V and 2 bases from J, leaving 11 bases between. The length of the CDR3 is 14 residues. The CDR3 is CASSAAEPTDTQYF. In nucleotides, the CDR3 is TGTGCCAGCAGTGCAGCGGAGCCCACAGATACGCAGTATTTT.

The chain recombines TRBV5-5 with TRBJ2-1, with TRBD2 as a possible D gene (7 bases). The V end was cut by 4 bases, the J end by 2 bases, with 16 bases between. The CDR3 is 16 amino acids. CDR1 is SGHKS and CDR2 is YYEKEE in the germline V gene (reference sequence). In DNA form, the CDR3 reads TGTGCCAGCAGCCCTGGGTGGGGGGGGCCCTACAATGAGCAGTTCTTC. Translation: CASSPGWGGPYNEQFF.

This chain uses TRBV3-1 with TRBJ1-1; 8 bases match TRBD1. V lost 4 bases, J lost 3 bases, and 13 bases stayed unmatched. There are 17 residues in the CDR3. CDR1 LGHDT and CDR2 YNNKEL come from the germline V gene (reference sequence). CDR3 in amino acids: CASSLGGRGLKDTEAFF. Here the CDR3 DNA reads TGTGCCAGCAGCCTGGGAGGCAGGGGGCTGAAGGACACTGAAGCTTTCTTT. The full variable domain, its missing parts supplied by reference TRBV3-1 and TRBJ1-1, is DTAVSQTPKYLVTQMGNDKSIKCEQNLGHDTMYWYKQDSKKFLKIMFSYNNKELIINETVPNRFSPKSPDKAHLNLHINSLELGDSAVYFCASSLGGRGLKDTEAFFGQGTRLTVV.

This clonotype was seen only a few times. This chain joins TRBV6-2 or TRBV6-3 and TRBJ2-1; 7 positions match TRBD2. V gave up 0 bases and J gave up 5 bases; unmatched junction bases: 7. Per the germline V gene, CDR1 is MNHEY and CDR2 is SVGEGT. This CDR3 region has 16 residues. CDR3 in amino acids: CASSYSGTKFDNEQFF. DNA for the CDR3: TGTGCCAGCAGTTACTCCGGGACTAAATTCGACAATGAGCAGTTCTTC.

The CDR3 DNA reads TGTGCCAGCTCACGCCAAACAGATACGCAGTATTTT. It translates to CASSRQTDTQYF. The V and J genes are TRBV18 and TRBJ2-3; D is undetermined. CDR1 and CDR2 (germline): KGHSH, LQKENI. V shed 4 bases and J shed 3 bases, with 5 bases lying between them. This CDR3 is 12 amino acids long.

This clonotype has a single count. The chain employs TRBV6-2 or TRBV6-3 and TRBJ1-6, with unresolved D. V lost 2 bases and J 9 bases, leaving 14 bases between the germline ends. In germline, CDR1 is MNHEY, CDR2 SVGEGT. This CDR3 comprises 15 residues. The CDR3 DNA reads as TGTGCCAGCAGTTACGTAGGAATCTATGGTTCACCCCTCCACTTT. This gives the protein CASSYVGIYGSPLHF.

The chain joins TRBV9 to TRBJ2-2; 7 nucleotides align to TRBD1. The CDR3 is made up of 17 amino acids. CDR1 and CDR2 from the germline V gene are SGDLS and YYNGEE. The junction had 11 bases not matched to a gene; V was cut back by 2 bases and J by 4 bases. CDR3 coding DNA: TGTGCCAGCAGCGTGTATCTAGGGGGCCCGGGCACCGGGGAGCTGTTTTTT. As protein: CASSVYLGGPGTGELFF.

This clonotype appeared a few times. The V call is TRBV3-1, the J call TRBJ1-2; no firm D call. CDR3 length: 13 amino acids. The germline V and J ends were trimmed by 4 bases and 5 bases, with 11 bases remaining between them. CDR1 and CDR2 (germline): LGHDT, YNNKEL (reference sequence). The CDR3: CASSPPVRYGYTF. The CDR3 bases are TGTGCCAGCAGCCCCCCTGTCCGGTATGGCTACACCTTC.

The chain recombines TRBV6-5 with TRBJ2-1; the match to TRBD2 covers 11 bases. The germline gives CDR1 MNHEY, CDR2 SVGAGI. J lost 1 base, V lost 0 bases, and 2 bases had no gene match. The CDR3 sequence is 17 residues long. This CDR3 reads CASSYSTSGRSYNEQFF. The CDR3 nucleotides read TGTGCCAGCAGTTACTCAACTAGCGGGAGATCCTACAATGAGCAGTTCTTC.

This clonotype was counted between two and nine times. V and J are TRBV2 and TRBJ2-7; D assignment may be TRBD1 or TRBD2 (5 bases each). V lost 8 bases to trimming and J lost 4 bases, with 12 bases between them. The CDR3 extends over 12 amino acids. The germline V gene encodes CDR1 SNHLY and CDR2 FYNNEI. This CDR3 is CASFGTLYEQYF. As DNA, the CDR3 is TGTGCCAGCTTCGGGACCCTGTACGAGCAGTACTTC.

This chain uses TRBV20-1 with TRBJ2-2; the D gene is possibly TRBD2 (6 bases). The germline gives CDR1 DFQATT, CDR2 SNEGSKA (reference sequence). V lost 1 base to trimming and J lost 6 bases, with 12 bases between them. The CDR3 has 14 amino acids. The CDR3: CSARGTGVAGELFF. The CDR3 DNA is TGCAGTGCTAGAGGCACGGGAGTCGCCGGGGAGCTGTTTTTT.

The chain carries TRBV27 and TRBJ1-5; maybe TRBD1 (6 bases). Germline V lookup: CDR1 MNHEY, CDR2 SMNVEV (reference sequence). Trimming took 5 bases from V and 3 from J, leaving 23 bases between them. The CDR3 spans 18 residues. The CDR3 protein is CASSRVGVQGLVNQPQHF. In DNA form, the CDR3 reads TGTGCCAGCAGTCGGGTCGGAGTCCAGGGGCTGGTCAATCAGCCCCAGCATTTT.

V gene TRBV7-8 combines with J gene TRBJ1-2, with 7 bases matching TRBD1. Germline CDR1 reads SGHVS; CDR2 reads FQNEAQ. The CDR3 contains 13 residues. J lost 5 bases, V lost 7 bases, and 7 bases had no gene match. The chain's CDR3 is CASTFGQAYGYTF. The CDR3, as DNA: TGTGCCAGCACCTTTGGACAGGCATATGGCTACACCTTC.